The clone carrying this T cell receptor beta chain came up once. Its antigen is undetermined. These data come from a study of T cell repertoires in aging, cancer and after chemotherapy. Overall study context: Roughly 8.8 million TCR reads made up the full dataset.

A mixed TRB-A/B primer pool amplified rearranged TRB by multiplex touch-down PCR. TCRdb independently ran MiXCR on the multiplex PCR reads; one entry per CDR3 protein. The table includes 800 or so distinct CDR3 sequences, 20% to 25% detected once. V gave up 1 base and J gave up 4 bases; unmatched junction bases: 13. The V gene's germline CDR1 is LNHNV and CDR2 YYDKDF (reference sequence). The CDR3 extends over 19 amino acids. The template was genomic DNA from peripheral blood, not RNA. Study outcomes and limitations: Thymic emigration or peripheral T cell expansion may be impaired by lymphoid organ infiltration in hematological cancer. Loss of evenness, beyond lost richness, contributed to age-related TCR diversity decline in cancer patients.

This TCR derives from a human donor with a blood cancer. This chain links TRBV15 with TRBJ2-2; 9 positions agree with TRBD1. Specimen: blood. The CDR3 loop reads CATSRGWTGVIGATGELFF. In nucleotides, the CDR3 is TGTGCCACCAGCAGAGGATGGACAGGGGTCATCGGGGCCACCGGGGAGCTGTTTTTT.